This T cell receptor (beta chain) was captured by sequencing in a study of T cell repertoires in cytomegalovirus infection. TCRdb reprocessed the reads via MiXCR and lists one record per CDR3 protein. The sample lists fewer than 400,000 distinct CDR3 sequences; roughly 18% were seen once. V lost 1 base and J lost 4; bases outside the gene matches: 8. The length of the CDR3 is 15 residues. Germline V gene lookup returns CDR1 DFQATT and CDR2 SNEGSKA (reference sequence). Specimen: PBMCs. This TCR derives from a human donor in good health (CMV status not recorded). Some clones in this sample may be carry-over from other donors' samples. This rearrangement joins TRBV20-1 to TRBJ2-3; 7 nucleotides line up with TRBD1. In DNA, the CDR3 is TGCAGTGCTAGAGTAGGGGGCGGTGGCTCAGATACGCAGTATTTT. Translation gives CSARVGGGGSDTQYF.